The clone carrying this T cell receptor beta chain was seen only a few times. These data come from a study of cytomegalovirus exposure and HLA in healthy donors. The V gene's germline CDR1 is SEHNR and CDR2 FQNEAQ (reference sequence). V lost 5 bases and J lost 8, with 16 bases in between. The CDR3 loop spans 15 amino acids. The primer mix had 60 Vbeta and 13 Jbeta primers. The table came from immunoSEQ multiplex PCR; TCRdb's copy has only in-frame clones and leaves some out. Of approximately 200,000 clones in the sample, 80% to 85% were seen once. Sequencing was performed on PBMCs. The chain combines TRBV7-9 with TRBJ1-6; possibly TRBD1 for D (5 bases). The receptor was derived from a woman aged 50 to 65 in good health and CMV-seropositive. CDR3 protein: CASSTGLGGDSPLHF. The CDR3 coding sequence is TGTGCCAGCAGCACGGGACTCGGCGGCGATTCACCCCTCCACTTT.